Reported below is one TCR beta chain. Its specificity is unknown. Profiled with immunoSEQ multiplex PCR; TCRdb holds only in-frame clones, not every one. The repertoire holds fewer than 100,000 clones, with about four fifths as singletons. The data originate from a study of radiotherapy plus CTLA-4 blockade in lung cancer. Overall study: Disease control reached about 28%, with objective responses in less than 20%. Findings and limits, study-wide: TCR clones from tumors expanded in blood after radiotherapy plus ipilimumab.

CDR1 and CDR2 from the germline V gene are LNHDA and SQIVND (reference sequence). V shed 7 bases, J shed 0 bases, and the junction held 12 bases outside the gene matches. The CDR3 contains 18 residues. The J gene is TRBJ1-3, the V gene TRBV19; the match to TRBD1 covers 10 bases. The specimen was peripheral blood, collected from a patient treated with radiotherapy plus ipilimumab. The receptor was isolated from a human donor with non-small cell lung cancer whose response to radiotherapy plus ipilimumab could not be evaluated. Some clones in this sample may be carry-over from other donors' samples. The CDR3 bases are TGTGCCAGTATGGGGGACAGGGGCCGATATTCCTCTGGAAACACCATATATTTT. It is translated as CASMGDRGRYSSGNTIYF.